The 25 T cell receptor beta chains in this list originate from one sample, sequenced in a study of T cells in Graves' hyperthyroidism and ophthalmopathy. The investigators amplified TCR beta CDR3 regions from RNA transcripts. In the first-round RT-PCR of the TCR CDR3, the HTBI primer set was used. TCRdb redid the calling of the multiplex PCR reads with MiXCR, one entry per CDR3 protein. The data show some 360,000 distinct CDR3 sequences, about 15% seen once. Sequencing was carried out using blood. Every receptor here comes from a woman aged 60-75 years with Graves' hyperthyroidism.

This clonotype has a count of ten or more. The chain combines TRBV12-3 or TRBV12-4 with TRBJ2-1, with D maybe TRBD2 (6 bases). V shed 0 bases and J shed 12 bases, with 9 bases lying between them. CDR3 length equals 12 residues. Here the CDR3 DNA reads TGTGCCAGCAGTTTAGCGGGAGGTGGGCAGTTCTTC. This sequence encodes CASSLAGGGQFF.

This clonotype was seen only a few times. The chain recombines TRBV10-1 with TRBJ2-1, with 7 bases fitting TRBD2. Germline V gene lookup returns CDR1 WNHNN and CDR2 SYGVQD (reference sequence). Trimming removed 0 bases from V and 10 bases from J; junction bases left unmatched: 0. The CDR3 runs 12 residues. CDR3 residues: CASSESGGEQFF. The CDR3 DNA reads TGCGCCAGCAGTGAGTCGGGGGGGGAGCAGTTCTTC.

This clonotype has a count of ten or more. J is TRBJ1-4 and V is TRBV20-1; a weak D match, TRBD1 (5 bases). Trimming left V 6 bases short and J 6 bases short, with 14 bases between. Germline assignment: CDR1 DFQATT and CDR2 SNEGSKA (reference sequence). CDR3 size: 13 residues. The CDR3 DNA reads TGCAGTGCCGGAGGGCAGGGCCATGAAAAACTGTTTTTT. Encoded protein: CSAGGQGHEKLFF.

Many counts were recorded for this clonotype. The rearrangement joins TRBV11-2 to TRBJ2-2, with a possible D match to TRBD1 (5 bases). The germline V and J ends were trimmed by 1 base and 7 bases, with 10 bases remaining between them. The CDR3 is 14 amino acids. Germline CDR1 SGHAT, CDR2 FQNNGV. As DNA, the CDR3 is TGTGCCAGCAGCTTAGCAGGGTCGTTCGGGGAGCTGTTTTTT. This gives the protein CASSLAGSFGELFF.

At least ten counts were recorded for this clonotype. The chain couples TRBV5-5 to TRBJ1-1; D may be TRBD1 (5 bases). The CDR3 totals 14 residues. Germline CDR1 SGHKS, CDR2 YYEKEE (reference sequence). The V end lost 2 bases, the J end lost 0 bases, and 8 bases lay between the germline ends. DNA of the CDR3: TGTGCCAGCAGCTTCGACAGAATGAACACTGAAGCTTTCTTT. Its protein is CASSFDRMNTEAFF.

The V and J genes are TRBV5-1 and TRBJ2-7, with D perhaps given as TRBD1 or TRBD2 (5 bases each). The CDR3 runs to 14 residues. From germline, CDR1 is SGHRS and CDR2 YFSETQ. The ends were cut back, 4 bases at V and 0 bases at J, with 11 bases in the middle. The CDR3 here is CASSRGPSSYEQYF. The CDR3 bases are TGCGCCAGCAGCAGGGGACCGAGCTCCTACGAGCAGTACTTC.

The chain carries TRBV19 and TRBJ2-7; D tentatively fits TRBD1 or TRBD2 (7 bases each). The CDR3 covers 15 residues. The germline CDR1 and CDR2 sequences are LNHDA and SQIVND (reference sequence). Trimming took off 6 bases at V and 4 bases at J, with 19 bases between the two ends. As DNA, the CDR3 is TGTGCCAGTAGGAAAGACTCAGGGGGGGGTTACGAGCAGTACTTC. This encodes CASRKDSGGGYEQYF.

In this sample, this clonotype turned up many times. This chain links TRBV11-2 with TRBJ2-1, with D uncertain. The V end was cut by 6 bases, the J end by 2 bases, with 20 bases between. This CDR3 is built from 17 residues. Per germline, CDR1 SGHAT and CDR2 FQNNGV. This CDR3 is CASRPSFVADPYNEQFF. DNA for the CDR3: TGTGCCAGCAGACCGAGCTTTGTCGCCGACCCCTACAATGAGCAGTTCTTC.

This clonotype was recorded at least ten times. V is TRBV20-1 and J is TRBJ1-1; D is undetermined. V dropped 6 bases and J dropped 5 bases, with 13 bases sitting between them. The germline gives CDR1 DFQATT, CDR2 SNEGSKA (reference sequence). The CDR3 has 12 residues. Written as DNA, the CDR3 is TGCAGTGCAAAGGGTGGAAGGACTGAAGCTTTCTTT. It specifies CSAKGGRTEAFF.

This clonotype was counted ten times or more. The J gene is TRBJ1-5, the V gene TRBV18, with D perhaps TRBD1 (5 bases). The CDR3 length is 14 residues. V lost 2 bases to trimming and J lost 3 bases, with 8 bases between them. CDR1 and CDR2 (germline): KGHSH, LQKENI. CDR3: CASSPGGVNQPQHF. The CDR3 DNA follows: TGTGCCAGCTCACCAGGAGGGGTCAATCAGCCCCAGCATTTT.

At least ten counts were recorded for this clonotype. This rearrangement joins TRBV2 to TRBJ2-1; D call uncertain. CDR1 is SNHLY and CDR2 is FYNNEI in the germline V gene. The CDR3 is 12 amino acids. Between the trimmed V and J ends, which lost 8 bases and 0 bases, there was a span of 5 bases. The CDR3 is CASEVSYNEQFF. For the CDR3, the DNA is TGTGCCAGCGAGGTCTCCTACAATGAGCAGTTCTTC.

This clonotype was observed at least ten times. The chain carries TRBV6-1 and TRBJ1-1, with 8 bases lining up with TRBD1. The V gene's germline CDR1 is MNHNS and CDR2 SASEGT. Trimming removed 5 bases from V and 0 bases from J; junction bases left unmatched: 11. The CDR3 is 17 residues long. The CDR3 bases are TGTGCCAGCAGTCGACGACAGGGGAGGACCGTGAACACTGAAGCTTTCTTT. Its protein product is CASSRRQGRTVNTEAFF.

In its sample, this clonotype was seen many times. The rearrangement uses TRBV7-8 and TRBJ2-7; D possibly matches TRBD1 or TRBD2 (5 bases each). The CDR3 is made up of 15 amino acids. CDR1 and CDR2 (germline): SGHVS, FQNEAQ. V lost 3 bases, J lost 7 bases, and 19 bases lay in between. The CDR3 here is CASSLTGTGWGEQYF. DNA for the CDR3: TGTGCCAGCAGCTTGACCGGGACCGGATGGGGGGAGCAGTACTTC. Combining the CDR3 with reference TRBV7-8 and TRBJ2-7 gives the whole variable domain GAGVSQSPRYKVAKRGQDVALRCDPISGHVSLFWYQQALGQGPEFLTYFQNEAQLDKSGLPSDRFFAERPEGSVSTLKIQRTQQEDSAVYLCASSLTGTGWGEQYFGPGTRLTVT.

The chain links TRBV12-3 or TRBV12-4 to TRBJ2-5, with 7 nucleotides matching TRBD1. The V gene end was trimmed by 3 bases and the J gene end by 4 bases; junction bases not matched to a gene: 5. This CDR3 contains 14 residues. CDR3 nucleotides: TGTGCCAGCAGTTTGGATAACAGGGGAGAGACCCAGTACTTC. It encodes CASSLDNRGETQYF.

The V call is TRBV5-6, the J call TRBJ2-4; 12 bases line up with TRBD2. The length of the CDR3 is 16 residues. V was clipped by 5 bases and J by 4 bases; unmatched bases: 7. CDR1 SGHDT and CDR2 YYEEEE come from the germline V gene. Here the CDR3 reads CASSSPGTSGKNIQYF. The CDR3 nucleotides are TGTGCCAGCAGTTCTCCCGGGACTAGCGGGAAAAACATTCAGTACTTC.

In this sample, this clonotype turned up many times. The rearrangement links TRBV11-3 to TRBJ2-7; 7 bases line up with TRBD1. The germline V gene has CDR1 SGHNT and CDR2 YENEEA. The CDR3 is made up of 13 amino acids. The J segment lost 5 bases and the V segment lost 4 bases, leaving 5 bases of the junction unmatched. The DNA for the CDR3 is TGTGCCAGCAGCTCTGGACAGGTCCACGAGCAGTACTTC. This translates into CASSSGQVHEQYF.

A few counts support this clonotype. The V call is TRBV10-3, the J call TRBJ2-2, with D perhaps assigned TRBD1 or TRBD2 (5 bases each). CDR3 length: 16 residues. Per the germline V gene, CDR1 is ENHRY and CDR2 is SYGVKD. Trimming cost V 5 bases and J 4 bases, with 17 bases left between them. DNA of the CDR3: TGTGCCATCAGTCCACATGAGGGGAGCGGCACCGGGGAGCTGTTTTTT. As protein: CAISPHEGSGTGELFF.

J is TRBJ2-5 and V is TRBV28; the D gene could be TRBD1 or TRBD2 (5 bases each). V lost 6 bases and J lost 1, with 12 bases in between. CDR3 length: 14 amino acids. Per the germline V gene, CDR1 is MDHEN and CDR2 is SYDVKM. This chain's CDR3 is CASSHRDGQETQYF. The DNA of the CDR3 is TGTGCCAGCAGCCATCGGGACGGCCAAGAGACCCAGTACTTC.

Many counts were recorded for this clonotype. The chain's CDR3 is CSASPVTSYEQYF. The CDR3 region has the DNA TGCAGTGCTAGCCCGGTGACATCCTACGAGCAGTACTTC. The chain couples TRBV20-1 to TRBJ2-7; D remains unclear. Trimming took off 3 bases at V and 1 base at J, with 10 bases between the two ends. The germline CDR1 and CDR2 sequences are DFQATT and SNEGSKA (reference sequence). CDR3 length equals 13 residues.

This clonotype came up a few times. The CDR3 sequence is CASSLRDRGTGELFF. The CDR3 bases are TGTGCCAGCAGTTTACGGGACAGGGGCACCGGGGAGCTGTTTTTT. This chain uses TRBV12-3 or TRBV12-4 with TRBJ2-2, with 10 bases fitting TRBD1. The CDR3 spans 15 residues. After removal of 2 bases from V and 4 bases from J, the junction contained 1 base not matched to a gene.

The gene calls are TRBV5-4 and TRBJ2-1, with TRBD2 as a possible D gene (5 bases). Deletions cut 0 bases from V and 10 bases from J, with 14 bases between. The CDR3 loop spans 14 amino acids. Germline-derived CDR1 and CDR2 are SGHNT and YYREEE (reference sequence). As DNA, the CDR3 is TGTGCCAGCAGCTTGGATAGTGGGAGCGACGAGCAGTTCTTC. This gives the protein CASSLDSGSDEQFF.

This clonotype was picked up many times. The chain carries TRBV7-9 and TRBJ1-5, with D possibly TRBD1 on 6 matching bases. Germline V gene data show CDR1 as SEHNR and CDR2 as FQNEAQ (reference sequence). V shed 5 bases and J shed 0 bases, with 11 bases lying between them. The CDR3 runs to 15 residues. CDR3 loop: CASSDDRYSNQPQHF. The CDR3 nucleotides are TGTGCCAGCAGCGATGACAGGTATAGCAATCAGCCCCAGCATTTT.

A note on this clonotype: A much larger clone is a single base away; this may be a read error. This chain joins TRBV12-3 or TRBV12-4 and TRBJ2-3; D not resolved. There are 11 residues in the CDR3. CDR3 nucleotide sequence: TGTGCCAGCAAAACTTCAGATACGCGGTATTTT. Translation gives CASKTSDTRYF.

About this clonotype itself: A much larger clone differs from this one at a single base, so this may be a read error. The gene calls are TRBV27 and TRBJ2-2; TRBD2 is a possible D gene (5 bases). The length of the CDR3 is 15 residues. CDR1 and CDR2 (germline): MNHEY, SMNVEV (reference sequence). CDR3 sequence (DNA): TGTGCCAGCAGTTCCCCCCTTTCTAGTGCCGGGGAGCTGTCTTTT. It is translated as CASSSPLSSAGELSF.

There are many counts of this clonotype. The rearrangement joins TRBV27 to TRBJ1-2; D remains ambiguous. The CDR3 length is 13 residues. Germline CDR1 reads MNHEY; CDR2 reads SMNVEV (reference sequence). Deletions cut 3 bases from V and 6 bases from J, with 11 bases between. CDR3 in DNA: TGTGCCAGCAGTTTTTGGGGATCCGATGGCTACACCTTC. Translated: CASSFWGSDGYTF.